The 17 T cell receptor beta chains presented below share a single source sample, sequenced in a study of blood T cell repertoires in COVID-19. Profiled with immunoSEQ multiplex PCR; TCRdb holds only in-frame clones, not every one. Among over 200,000 clones, 83% were seen once, and the ten largest hold 1.3%. Sequencing was performed on peripheral blood. These receptors originate from a woman in her thirties with COVID-19, enrolled during active disease.

The sample holds a few counts of this clone. The chain is built from TRBV6-2 or TRBV6-3 and TRBJ2-2; tentative D call: TRBD2 (5 bases). CDR3 size: 14 residues. Germline V gene lookup returns CDR1 MNHEY and CDR2 SVGEGT. V lost 5 bases and J lost 4, with 11 bases in between. The CDR3 region has the DNA TGTGCCAGCAGTGGAGACTACGGCACCGGGGAGCTGTTTTTT. Protein: CASSGDYGTGELFF.

This chain uses TRBV5-1 with TRBJ2-1; 11 nucleotides line up with TRBD1. Germline CDR1 is SGHRS and CDR2 is YFSETQ. CDR3 length equals 16 residues. Trimming cost V 2 bases and J 8 bases; bases outside gene matches: 9. The CDR3 DNA follows: TGCGCCAGCAGCTTCGGGACAGGGGGACCTGGGGATGAGCAGTTCTTC. This translates into CASSFGTGGPGDEQFF.

V and J are TRBV5-1 and TRBJ1-2; D remains ambiguous. The CDR3 totals 14 residues. V lost 0 bases and J lost 5, with 11 bases in between. Germline V gene lookup returns CDR1 SGHRS and CDR2 YFSETQ. The CDR3 coding sequence is TGCGCCAGCAGCTTGGAGGGAGCCCCTTATGGCTACACCTTC. This translates into CASSLEGAPYGYTF.

The chain uses TRBV29-1 and TRBJ2-1; D remains unclear. This CDR3 region has 12 residues. V was cut by 1 base and J by 3 bases, with 4 bases left in between. Germline CDR1 is SQVTM and CDR2 is ANQGSEA. CDR3 sequence reads: CSVEVSYNEQFF. CDR3 sequence (DNA): TGCAGCGTTGAAGTCAGCTACAATGAGCAGTTCTTC.

The CDR3 reads CASSISSLEQFF. DNA of the CDR3: TGTGCCAGTAGTATTTCCTCTCTAGAGCAGTTCTTC. The chain carries TRBV19 and TRBJ2-1; D is ambiguous. V lost 3 bases, J lost 10 bases, and 10 bases lay in between. The CDR3 runs to 12 residues. The V gene's germline CDR1 is LNHDA and CDR2 SQIVND (reference sequence).

The CDR3 DNA sequence: TGTGCCAGCAGCTTAGACGGGAACTATGGCTACACCTTC. This encodes CASSLDGNYGYTF. The rearrangement links TRBV11-2 to TRBJ1-2, with unresolved D. V was shortened by 0 bases and J by 2 bases, with 4 bases between the two germline ends. The CDR3 has 13 residues. Germline loops: CDR1 SGHAT, CDR2 FQNNGV.

The chain employs TRBV7-9 and TRBJ1-4; no clear D. Germline V gives CDR1 SEHNR, CDR2 FQNEAQ (reference sequence). Deletions cut 6 bases from V and 1 base from J, with 9 bases between. The CDR3 runs 14 residues. CDR3 bases: TGTGCCAGCAGTTCCGGGGAAACTAATGAAAAACTGTTTTTT. Translation: CASSSGETNEKLFF.

V usage is TRBV3-1 (or the pseudogene TRBV3-2) and J usage is TRBJ1-3; 7 nucleotides line up with TRBD1. Germline assignment: CDR1 LGHDT and CDR2 YNNKEL (reference sequence). The junction had 1 base not matched to a gene; V was cut back by 8 bases and J by 6 bases. The CDR3 spans 11 residues. This CDR3 is CASQGVNTIYF. In nucleotides, the CDR3 is TGTGCCAGCCAGGGGGTAAACACCATATATTTT.

In DNA form, the CDR3 reads TGTGCCATCAGTGAGGTAGACACCATATATTTT. The encoded protein is CAISEVDTIYF. V is TRBV10-3 and J is TRBJ1-3; D remains unclear. The CDR3 totals 11 residues. Germline V CDR1 and CDR2: ENHRY, SYGVKD. V was cut by 2 bases and J by 8 bases, with 4 bases left in between.

This chain links TRBV9 with TRBJ2-1, with TRBD2 as a possible D gene (6 bases). The V gene's germline CDR1 is SGDLS and CDR2 YYNGEE. Trimming pared 4 bases from V and 1 base from J, leaving 18 bases between. This CDR3 is built from 17 residues. CDR3 coding DNA: TGTGCCAGCAGCCTATCCAGAAAGGGAGGTTCCTACAATGAGCAGTTCTTC. The encoded protein is CASSLSRKGGSYNEQFF.

This chain uses TRBV12-1 with TRBJ2-5; the D segment call TRBD1 is taken from the table without a DNA check. TRBV12-1 is a listed pseudogene. The CDR3 sequence is 16 residues long. DNA for the CDR3: TGTGCCAGCAGCTCCAGCCCGACAGGGGGCCGAGAGACCCAGTACTTC. Translation: CASSSSPTGGRETQYF.

The chain recombines TRBV4-3 with TRBJ2-5, with 8 bases fitting TRBD1. The CDR3 extends over 15 amino acids. The V segment lost 3 bases and the J segment 4 bases; nucleotides outside the gene matches: 7. Looked up from germline, CDR1 is LGHNA and CDR2 is YSLEER. Here the CDR3 DNA reads TGCGCCAGCAGCCAGTTAACAGGGGGTAGAGAGACCCAGTACTTC. It codes for CASSQLTGGRETQYF.

V and J are TRBV4-2 and TRBJ2-1, with D possibly TRBD1 on 5 matching bases. The CDR3 consists of 15 residues. Trimming left V 2 bases short and J 7 bases short, with 15 bases between. CDR1 LGHNA and CDR2 YNFKEQ come from the germline V gene. In DNA, the CDR3 is TGTGCCAGCAGCCAACTGGGGCCGAGGCGGAATGAGCAGTTCTTC. Translated: CASSQLGPRRNEQFF.

This chain joins TRBV5-1 and TRBJ2-7; perhaps TRBD2 as D (5 bases). Trimming removed 2 bases from V and 3 bases from J, with 15 bases in between. This CDR3 comprises 15 residues. CDR1 is SGHRS, CDR2 YFSETQ, per germline. The CDR3 loop reads CASSFGSMSGYEQYF. CDR3 DNA sequence: TGCGCCAGCAGCTTCGGTTCTATGAGCGGCTACGAGCAGTACTTC.

The rearrangement joins TRBV27 to TRBJ1-6; no firm D call. The CDR3 is made up of 12 amino acids. CDR1 MNHEY and CDR2 SMNVEV come from the germline V gene (reference sequence). V lost 6 bases and J 6 bases, leaving 6 bases between the germline ends. The CDR3 spells CASRSLNSPLHF. In nucleotides, the CDR3 is TGTGCCAGCAGGTCCCTTAATTCACCCCTCCACTTT.

This clone came up many times. J is TRBJ2-6 and V is TRBV7-9, with a weak D call TRBD1 (7 bases). Between the trimmed V and J ends, which lost 5 bases and 2 bases, there was a span of 16 bases. The CDR3 loop spans 17 amino acids. Germline CDR1 and CDR2: SEHNR and FQNEAQ (reference sequence). CDR3 DNA sequence: TGTGCCAGCAGCCATCCCCAGGGGGGAACTGGGGCCAACGTCCTGACTTTC. Amino acid sequence: CASSHPQGGTGANVLTF.

The chain is built from TRBV19 and TRBJ2-5, with a tentative D call TRBD1 (6 bases). V was cut by 8 bases and J by 5 bases, with 15 bases left in between. The CDR3 totals 13 residues. CDR1 and CDR2 (germline): LNHDA, SQIVND (reference sequence). This chain's CDR3 is CASSTGHLETQYF. The CDR3 coding sequence is TGTGCCAGTTCTACGGGACATCTGGAGACCCAGTACTTC.